What follows describes a single TCR beta chain. Its antigen is unidentified. This entry is derived from a study of regulatory T cells in long-lasting Graves disease. Study-wide results and limits: Under persistent disease, TRBV28, TRBJ1-2 and TRBJ2-5 were used preferentially.

The length of the CDR3 is 13 residues. Germline V CDR1 and CDR2: SQVTM, ANQGSEA. J lost 7 bases, V lost 4 bases, and 8 bases had no gene match. The authors built TCR beta libraries using iRepertoire HTBI primers and Arm-PCR of CDR3 regions. MiXCR, applied by TCRdb to the multiplex PCR reads, yields one record per CDR3 protein. The table records hundreds of thousands of distinct CDR3 sequences, 15% of them present only once. The time point denotes: newly diagnosed GD, antithyroid drugs for less than 3 months. PBMC-derived RNA was used for the TCR library. These records were also assigned to another study, of T cells in Graves' hyperthyroidism and ophthalmopathy. That paper notes: HTBI primers were employed in a first-round RT-PCR of the TCR CDR3. Blood also carried most thyroid clonotypes expanded above 0.001.

The source of this sequence is a woman aged 40 to 50 with Graves disease. V is TRBV29-1 and J is TRBJ2-7, with TRBD1 matching over 9 bases. Source: peripheral blood mononuclear cells (PBMCs), taken at new diagnosis, from a patient treated with antithyroid drugs. The DNA of the CDR3 is TGCAGCGTTGCGTGGGACAGGGTAAGGGAGCAGTACTTC. Its translation is CSVAWDRVREQYF.